This T cell receptor beta chain was sequenced in a study of T cells after posttransplantation cyclophosphamide. General study points: Donor-recipient repertoire similarity was low at 1-2 months, rising over year one. TRB overlap between skin or GI tissue T cells and blood was limited. Recipient CMV seropositivity and CMV reactivation strongly tracked TRB clonality.

This clone was recorded at least ten times. As yet, its antigen is unknown. Profiled with immunoSEQ multiplex PCR; TCRdb holds only in-frame clones, not every one. The sample holds under 45,000 clones, and no clone turns up only once. On the day of bone marrow donation, the related graft donor provided peripheral blood. The receptor was isolated from a man in his thirties or forties in good health and a related stem cell transplant donor. What was sequenced was PBMCs.

The CDR3 DNA reads TGTGCCAGTAGTATTCAGGGGGCTGGGCCCCAGCATTTT. This translates into CASSIQGAGPQHF. V usage is TRBV19 and J usage is TRBJ1-5, with 8 bases matching TRBD1. This CDR3 has 13 residues. With V trimmed by 3 bases and J by 9 bases, 4 bases remained unmatched. Per the germline V gene, CDR1 is LNHDA and CDR2 is SQIVND (reference sequence).